The 17 T cell receptor beta chains below were found in one sample sequenced in a study of OX40 agonist ivuxolimab in advanced cancers. TCRdb's copy holds only in-frame clones and misses some; the assay was immunoSEQ multiplex PCR. The sample lists fewer than 85,000 clones, around 90% occurring once. The sample was CD4+ or CD8+ T cells sorted from blood, taken in a trial of the OX40 agonist ivuxolimab. The receptor set was obtained from an adult with an advanced solid tumor such as melanoma, head and neck, liver or kidney cancer.

V and J are TRBV29-1 and TRBJ1-4, with 7 bases lining up with TRBD1. Trimming cost V 7 bases and J 3 bases; bases outside gene matches: 2. Germline CDR1 reads SQVTM; CDR2 reads ANQGSEA. This CDR3 comprises 12 residues. The CDR3 reads CSAGGANEKLFF. The CDR3 DNA reads TGCAGCGCAGGGGGGGCTAATGAAAAACTGTTTTTT.

V gene TRBV20-1 combines with J gene TRBJ2-1; D gene unclear. Germline CDR1 reads DFQATT; CDR2 reads SNEGSKA (reference sequence). This CDR3 has 10 residues. V lost 8 bases, J lost 8 bases, and 10 bases lay in between. This chain's CDR3 is CSPRRDEQFF. CDR3 in DNA: TGCAGTCCGAGGCGCGATGAGCAGTTCTTC.

The chain uses TRBV18 and TRBJ1-1; D is ambiguous. Trimming cost V 3 bases and J 7 bases, with 15 bases left between them. The germline V gene has CDR1 KGHSH and CDR2 LQKENI. This CDR3 comprises 14 residues. DNA for the CDR3: TGTGCCAGCTCACCTAGAGACCCGAAAGTTGAAGCTTTCTTT. Amino acid sequence: CASSPRDPKVEAFF.

This sequence joins TRBV27 and TRBJ2-2, with TRBD2 identical over 9 bases. Germline V gene lookup returns CDR1 MNHEY and CDR2 SMNVEV (reference sequence). V shed 2 bases and J 1 base; nucleotides not matched to a gene: 11. The CDR3 is 19 residues long. The CDR3, as DNA: TGTGCCAGCAGTTTAGGGCCTAGCGGGGCCCAAATGAACACCGGGGAGCTGTTTTTT. It yields the protein CASSLGPSGAQMNTGELFF.

This rearrangement joins TRBV28 to TRBJ2-7; a possible D gene is TRBD1 (6 bases). V lost 5 bases and J lost 1, with 15 bases in between. Germline CDR1 reads MDHEN; CDR2 reads SYDVKM. The CDR3 runs 15 residues. This chain's CDR3 is CASSPPGQNSYEQYF. CDR3 DNA: TGTGCCAGCAGTCCACCGGGACAAAATTCCTACGAGCAGTACTTC.

The V call is TRBV6-1, the J call TRBJ2-3, with 8 nucleotides matching TRBD1. Unmatched junction bases numbered 2, after V lost 4 bases and J lost 2 bases. In germline, CDR1 is MNHNS, CDR2 SASEGT. The CDR3 extends over 14 amino acids. The CDR3 loop is CASSVQGATDTQYF. The CDR3 region has the DNA TGTGCCAGCAGTGTTCAGGGGGCCACAGATACGCAGTATTTT.

This rearrangement joins TRBV6-1 to TRBJ1-4; 7 positions match TRBD1. Germline CDR1 MNHNS, CDR2 SASEGT. V shed 4 bases and J 14 bases; nucleotides not matched to a gene: 4. The CDR3 covers 11 residues. The CDR3: CASSARDSLFF. Here the CDR3 DNA reads TGTGCCAGCAGTGCCCGGGACAGCCTGTTTTTT.

The V gene is TRBV7-2, the J gene TRBJ1-2; a possible D gene is TRBD1 (5 bases). The CDR3 is made up of 16 amino acids. Germline V CDR1 and CDR2: SGHTA, FQGNSA. The germline V and J ends were trimmed by 5 bases and 2 bases, with 18 bases remaining between them. The DNA for the CDR3 is TGTGCCAGCAGCCCCGGGGGAGCGATAGAGAACTATGGCTACACCTTC. Protein sequence: CASSPGGAIENYGYTF.

This rearrangement joins TRBV5-1 to TRBJ1-1; 7 nucleotides line up with TRBD1. In germline, CDR1 is SGHRS, CDR2 YFSETQ. The CDR3 has 14 amino acids. V trimming: 2 bases; J trimming: 5 bases; junction bases outside the gene matches: 6. This CDR3 reads CASSFTGEGTEAFF. The CDR3 DNA reads as TGCGCCAGCAGCTTTACAGGGGAGGGGACTGAAGCTTTCTTT.

V is TRBV11-2 and J is TRBJ2-1, with a weak D call TRBD2 (5 bases). Per germline, CDR1 SGHAT and CDR2 FQNNGV. Trimming removed 2 bases from V and 8 bases from J, with 13 bases in between. This CDR3 spans 14 amino acids. Here the CDR3 reads CASSLTGGVHEQFF. DNA of the CDR3: TGTGCCAGCAGCTTAACTGGAGGAGTACATGAGCAGTTCTTC.

The chain recombines TRBV4-3 with TRBJ2-7; 9 bases are a match to TRBD2. CDR3 length: 15 residues. The junction had 6 bases not matched to a gene; V was cut back by 4 bases and J by 2 bases. Germline V gene lookup returns CDR1 LGHNA and CDR2 YSLEER. This CDR3 reads CASSRLAADPYEQYF. DNA for the CDR3: TGCGCCAGCAGCCGACTAGCGGCTGATCCCTACGAGCAGTACTTC.

The chain has TRBV5-1 and TRBJ2-5; D may be TRBD1 (6 bases). The end of the DNA fits TRBJ2-7 better, so the J call may be wrong. Germline V CDR1 and CDR2: SGHRS, YFSETQ. The CDR3 has 14 amino acids. The CDR3 coding sequence is TGCGCCAGCAGCTTGGGGCAGGGGAACCTCGAGCAGTACTTC. Residues: CASSLGQGNLEQYF.

The chain has TRBV6-5 and TRBJ1-6; D not certain. The CDR3 is made up of 12 amino acids. CDR1 is MNHEY, CDR2 SVGAGI, per germline. Between the trimmed V and J ends, which lost 5 bases and 7 bases, there was a span of 6 bases. In DNA, the CDR3 is TGTGCCAGCAGTAGAGGAAATTCACCCCTCCACTTT. It codes for CASSRGNSPLHF.

The chain uses TRBV5-1 and TRBJ2-7; D is ambiguous. V was cut by 0 bases and J by 6 bases, with 22 bases left in between. This CDR3 is built from 17 residues. The germline V gene has CDR1 SGHRS and CDR2 YFSETQ. DNA for the CDR3: TGCGCCAGCAGCTTGGATTTCTCTGGTGGCGTCCCTCGCGAGCAGTACTTC. Translating it yields CASSLDFSGGVPREQYF.

The rearrangement joins TRBV18 to TRBJ2-2; no clear D gene. The CDR3 is 14 amino acids. The germline CDR1 and CDR2 sequences are KGHSH and LQKENI. V dropped 1 base and J dropped 2 bases, with 5 bases sitting between them. The CDR3 here is CASSPRSNTGELFF. DNA for the CDR3: TGTGCCAGCTCACCACGTTCAAACACCGGGGAGCTGTTTTTT.

The chain carries TRBV29-1 and TRBJ2-2; 9 nucleotides agree with TRBD1. Germline trimming cut 3 bases from V and 6 bases from J; bases unmatched to any gene: 5. CDR3 length: 14 amino acids. Germline loops: CDR1 SQVTM, CDR2 ANQGSEA. The CDR3 loop is CSVEGTGKPGELFF. As DNA, the CDR3 is TGCAGCGTTGAGGGGACAGGGAAGCCCGGGGAGCTGTTTTTT.

This chain uses TRBV18 with TRBJ1-2; D is possibly TRBD1 (6 bases). With 2 bases removed from V and 6 bases from J, the gap between germline ends came to 10 bases. The V gene's germline CDR1 is KGHSH and CDR2 LQKENI. This CDR3 has 13 residues. CDR3 in amino acids: CASSPNREDGYTF. The CDR3 nucleotides read TGTGCCAGCTCACCAAACAGGGAAGATGGCTACACCTTC.